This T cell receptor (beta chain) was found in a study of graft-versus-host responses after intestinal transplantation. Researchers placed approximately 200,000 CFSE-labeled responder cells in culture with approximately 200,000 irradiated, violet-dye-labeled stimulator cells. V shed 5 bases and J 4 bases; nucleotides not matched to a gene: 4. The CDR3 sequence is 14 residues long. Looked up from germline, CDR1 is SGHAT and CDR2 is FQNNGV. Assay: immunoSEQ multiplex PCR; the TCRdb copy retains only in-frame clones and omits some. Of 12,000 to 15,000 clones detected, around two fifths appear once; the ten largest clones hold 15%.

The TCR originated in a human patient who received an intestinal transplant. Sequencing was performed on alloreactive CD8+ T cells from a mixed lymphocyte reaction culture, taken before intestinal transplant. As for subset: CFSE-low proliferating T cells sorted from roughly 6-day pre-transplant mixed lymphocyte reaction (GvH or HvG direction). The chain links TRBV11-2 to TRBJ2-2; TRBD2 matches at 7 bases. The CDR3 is CASSGLVLTGELFF. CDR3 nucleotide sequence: TGTGCCAGCAGCGGACTAGTCCTCACCGGGGAGCTGTTTTTT.